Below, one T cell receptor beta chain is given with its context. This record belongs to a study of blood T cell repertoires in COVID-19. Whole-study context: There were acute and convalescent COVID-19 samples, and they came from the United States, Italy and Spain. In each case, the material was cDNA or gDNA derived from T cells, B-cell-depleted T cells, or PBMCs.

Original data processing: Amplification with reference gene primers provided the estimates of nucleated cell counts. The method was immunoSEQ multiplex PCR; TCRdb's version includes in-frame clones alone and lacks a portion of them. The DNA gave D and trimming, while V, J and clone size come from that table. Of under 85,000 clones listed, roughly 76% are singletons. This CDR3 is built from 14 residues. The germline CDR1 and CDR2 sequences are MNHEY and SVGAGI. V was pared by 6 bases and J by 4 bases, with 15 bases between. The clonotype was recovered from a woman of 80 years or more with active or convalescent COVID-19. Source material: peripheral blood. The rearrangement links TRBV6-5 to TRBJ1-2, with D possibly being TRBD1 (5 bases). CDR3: CASRALGGTYGYTF. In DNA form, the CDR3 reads TGTGCCAGCAGGGCCCTTGGGGGGACCTATGGCTACACCTTC.